These 20 T cell receptor beta chains were all obtained from the same sample, sequenced in a study of blood T cell repertoires in COVID-19. Sequenced by immunoSEQ multiplex PCR; TCRdb stores in-frame clones only, minus some. The sample gives approximately 70,000 clones, around 65% of which show up once; about half is in the top ten. The sequenced material came from PBMCs or T cells enriched from blood (not recorded which). The receptors shown here come from a woman aged 55 to 70 who had been exposed to COVID-19.

This clone was picked up one time. V usage is TRBV28 and J usage is TRBJ2-1; TRBD1 agrees at 8 bases. This CDR3 comprises 14 residues. Germline V lookup: CDR1 MDHEN, CDR2 SYDVKM. Germline trimming cut 3 bases from V and 6 bases from J; bases unmatched to any gene: 4. The CDR3 nucleotides are TGTGCCAGCAGTTTCCGGACAGGGCCCAATGAGCAGTTCTTC. Translated, it gives CASSFRTGPNEQFF.

The chain joins TRBV29-1 to TRBJ2-1; TRBD2 agrees at 13 bases. The ends lost 4 bases at V and 0 bases at J; junction bases unmatched: 12. Germline CDR1 SQVTM, CDR2 ANQGSEA. The CDR3 has 19 residues. The CDR3 protein is CSVVTGTSGTSSSYNEQFF. The DNA of the CDR3 is TGCAGCGTTGTAACCGGGACTAGCGGGACCTCCTCCTCCTACAATGAGCAGTTCTTC.

Only a few counts were recorded for this clone. The chain recombines TRBV4-1 with TRBJ2-3, with 8 bases lining up with TRBD2. The CDR3 length is 17 residues. Per the germline V gene, CDR1 is MGHRA and CDR2 is YSYEKL. Trimming took 0 bases from V and 2 from J; bases not matched to a gene: 7. CDR3: CASSQDLGGGFTDTQYF. In DNA form, the CDR3 reads TGCGCCAGCAGCCAAGATCTTGGCGGGGGGTTCACAGATACGCAGTATTTT.

The chain couples TRBV6-2 or TRBV6-3 to TRBJ1-2; TRBD1 is a possible D gene (5 bases). The CDR3 runs 12 residues. The V end was cut by 6 bases, the J end by 8 bases, with 13 bases between. Germline-derived CDR1 and CDR2 are MNHEY and SVGEGT. CDR3 protein: CASSSGSKGYTF. DNA for the CDR3: TGTGCCAGCAGCTCAGGGTCAAAAGGCTACACCTTC.

The CDR3 loop reads CASSSRGNTEAFF. The CDR3 DNA follows: TGTGCCAGCAGTTCTCGCGGGAACACTGAAGCTTTCTTT. The chain couples TRBV12-3 or TRBV12-4 to TRBJ1-1; unclear D gene. The CDR3 contains 13 residues. V was pared by 4 bases and J by 1 base, with 7 bases between.

This clone has a count of ten or more. The chain links TRBV6-2 or TRBV6-3 to TRBJ2-1; D is unresolved. The CDR3 covers 14 residues. Per the germline V gene, CDR1 is MNHEY and CDR2 is SVGEGT. V dropped 2 bases and J dropped 10 bases, with 15 bases sitting between them. In nucleotides, the CDR3 is TGTGCCAGCAGTTACCGACTGGAAAAGCTAGAGCAGTTCTTC. Translating it yields CASSYRLEKLEQFF.

The chain joins TRBV5-1 to TRBJ2-2, with 7 bases lining up with TRBD2. The CDR3 spans 16 residues. Germline-derived CDR1 and CDR2 are SGHRS and YFSETQ. Trimming at V came to 1 base and at J to 1 base, leaving 4 bases not matched to a gene. This CDR3 is CASSLRGGRNTGELFF. Here the CDR3 DNA reads TGCGCCAGCAGCTTGCGGGGAGGGCGGAACACCGGGGAGCTGTTTTTT.

V usage is TRBV2 and J usage is TRBJ1-2; 9 bases map to TRBD1. V lost 8 bases and J lost 6; bases outside the gene matches: 4. The CDR3 extends over 12 amino acids. Looked up from germline, CDR1 is SNHLY and CDR2 is FYNNEI. The CDR3 region has the DNA TGTGCCAGCGGGGACAGGGATGATGGCTACACCTTC. Amino acid sequence: CASGDRDDGYTF.

CDR3 coding DNA: TGTGCCACCTGGGCAGTCCCAGATACGCAGTATTTT. Translated, it gives CATWAVPDTQYF. The rearrangement uses TRBV28 and TRBJ2-3, with unresolved D. The CDR3 totals 12 residues. The ends were cut back, 10 bases at V and 4 bases at J, with 12 bases in the middle. The V gene's germline CDR1 is MDHEN and CDR2 SYDVKM.

The chain couples TRBV6-1 to TRBJ1-2; TRBD1 matches 8 bases. The CDR3 is 15 amino acids. The trim removed 1 base at V and 5 bases at J, leaving 6 bases unmatched. CDR1 is MNHNS, CDR2 SASEGT, per germline. The CDR3 nucleotides are TGTGCCAGCAGTGAAGGAGGGACAGGATTATATGGCTACACCTTC. It encodes CASSEGGTGLYGYTF.

The chain uses TRBV7-3 and TRBJ2-5, with a weak D call TRBD2 (6 bases). This CDR3 is built from 14 residues. Germline CDR1 SGHTA, CDR2 FQGTGA. V lost 1 base to trimming and J lost 2 bases, with 8 bases between them. CDR3 residues: CASSLKGTQETQYF. The CDR3 region has the DNA TGTGCCAGCAGCTTAAAGGGGACTCAAGAGACCCAGTACTTC.

Here the CDR3 reads CASSLEGGSSDTQYF. The CDR3 bases are TGTGCCAGCAGCTTGGAAGGCGGGAGCTCAGATACGCAGTATTTT. The chain links TRBV5-4 to TRBJ2-3, with 7 bases fitting TRBD2. The CDR3 is made up of 15 amino acids. J was trimmed by 4 bases and V by 0 bases; bases with no gene match: 5. Germline values: CDR1 SGHNT, CDR2 YYREEE (reference sequence).

The chain has TRBV7-7 and TRBJ2-5; 13 bases agree with TRBD2. This CDR3 is built from 16 residues. Germline CDR1 is SSHAT and CDR2 is FNYEAQ (reference sequence). Trimming at V came to 4 bases and at J to 1 base, leaving 3 bases not matched to a gene. In DNA form, the CDR3 reads TGTGCCAGCAGCTCACTAGCGGGGGGGTTCCAAGAGACCCAGTACTTC. Protein product: CASSSLAGGFQETQYF.

The chain recombines TRBV28 with TRBJ1-6; D may be TRBD1 (6 bases). This CDR3 has 15 amino acids. V lost 6 bases to trimming and J lost 7 bases, with 16 bases between them. Germline CDR1 MDHEN, CDR2 SYDVKM. This chain's CDR3 is CASSPMGTPNSPLHF. The CDR3 DNA reads as TGTGCCAGCAGCCCAATGGGGACACCGAATTCACCCCTCCACTTT.

The rearrangement joins TRBV28 to TRBJ2-5; the D gene is possibly TRBD2 (7 bases). The V gene lost 2 bases and the J gene lost 7 bases, with 14 bases spanning the gap. Germline CDR1 MDHEN, CDR2 SYDVKM. The CDR3 extends over 14 amino acids. The CDR3 DNA reads as TGTGCCAGCAGTTTAGGCGGGGGCTTGGGGACCCAGTACTTC. Its protein product is CASSLGGGLGTQYF.

The chain is built from TRBV4-2 and TRBJ1-1; 8 bases are a match to TRBD1. Per the germline V gene, CDR1 is LGHNA and CDR2 is YNFKEQ. The J segment lost 7 bases and the V segment lost 4 bases, leaving 11 bases of the junction unmatched. The CDR3 spans 15 residues. Here the CDR3 reads CASSRVTGGRDEAFF. CDR3 nucleotide sequence: TGTGCCAGCAGCCGAGTCACAGGGGGGCGAGATGAAGCTTTCTTT.

This clone has a single count. The chain links TRBV6-1 to TRBJ1-2; 8 bases line up with TRBD1. The CDR3 spans 15 residues. The germline V gene has CDR1 MNHNS and CDR2 SASEGT. Trimming at V came to 1 base and at J to 4 bases, leaving 5 bases not matched to a gene. CDR3: CASSEVRDRLYGYTF. The CDR3 nucleotides read TGTGCCAGCAGTGAAGTCCGGGACAGGCTCTATGGCTACACCTTC.

This clone has ten or more counts. The rearrangement uses TRBV7-9 and TRBJ2-7; a weak D match, TRBD1 (5 bases). The CDR3 runs 13 residues. The V and J ends lost 2 bases and 6 bases respectively, with 11 bases between them. CDR1 is SEHNR, CDR2 FQNEAQ, per germline (reference sequence). CDR3: CASSLNQGGEQYF. The CDR3 bases are TGTGCCAGCAGCTTAAACCAGGGTGGCGAGCAGTACTTC.

The chain recombines TRBV15 with TRBJ2-2; D unclear. Trimming left V 1 base short and J 4 bases short, with 4 bases between. Per germline, CDR1 LNHNV and CDR2 YYDKDF (reference sequence). CDR3 length equals 13 residues. CDR3 residues: CATSRGATGELFF. The CDR3 DNA follows: TGTGCCACCAGCAGAGGAGCCACCGGGGAGCTGTTTTTT.

This sequence joins TRBV19 and TRBJ1-6, with D unresolved. This CDR3 contains 11 residues. In germline, CDR1 is LNHDA, CDR2 SQIVND (reference sequence). V lost 9 bases and J 10 bases, leaving 10 bases between the germline ends. Written as DNA, the CDR3 is TGTGCCAGCCGCGGAGAATCACCCCTCCACTTT. As protein: CASRGESPLHF.